The next 6 T cell receptor beta chains were all read from a single sample in a study of CD8+CD57+ T cells in acquired aplastic anemia. Genomic DNA provided the template from which TCR beta VDJ and CDR3 profiles were obtained. One entry per CDR3 protein, called by TCRdb with MiXCR from the reads. The table shows some 140,000 distinct CDR3 sequences, with about 40% occurring only once. Sample: sorted CD4+, CD8+, or CD8+CD57+ T cells (not recorded which) from PBMCs. The receptors shown here come from a human donor in good health, serving as a control.

This clonotype came up once. V and J are TRBV2 and TRBJ1-2; D not certain. CDR1 and CDR2 from the germline V gene are SNHLY and FYNNEI. Trimming took 4 bases from V and 2 from J, leaving 11 bases between them. This CDR3 region has 14 residues. In nucleotides, the CDR3 is TGTGCCAGCAGTGGGGCAGCCTCCAACTATGGCTACACCTTC. Protein sequence: CASSGAASNYGYTF.

V usage is TRBV20-1 and J usage is TRBJ2-7, with D tentatively TRBD2 (5 bases). V lost 0 bases and J 2 bases, leaving 14 bases between the germline ends. This CDR3 is built from 15 residues. Germline V CDR1 and CDR2: DFQATT, SNEGSKA (reference sequence). CDR3 nucleotides: TGCAGTGCTAGAGATGGAACACAGCGGCCCTACGAGCAGTACTTC. Translating it yields CSARDGTQRPYEQYF.

This clonotype occurred many times. This chain joins TRBV6-1 and TRBJ1-6; D not certain. This CDR3 is 13 amino acids long. The ends were cut back, 4 bases at V and 5 bases at J, with 6 bases in the middle. Per the germline V gene, CDR1 is MNHNS and CDR2 is SASEGT. The DNA for the CDR3 is TGTGCCAGCAGTGGGAAGCATAATTCACCCCTCCACTTT. Its protein is CASSGKHNSPLHF.

V gene TRBV7-2 combines with J gene TRBJ2-5; 7 bases align to TRBD1. V lost 4 bases and J lost 9; bases outside the gene matches: 5. Germline assignment: CDR1 SGHTA and CDR2 FQGNSA. There are 12 residues in the CDR3. The CDR3 DNA reads as TGTGCCAGCAGCTCCCAGGGGGAGCCCCAGTACTTC. It specifies CASSSQGEPQYF.

The chain recombines TRBV15 with TRBJ2-3, with D perhaps matching TRBD1 or TRBD2 (6 bases each). The CDR3 has 16 amino acids. The ends were cut back, 0 bases at V and 4 bases at J, with 14 bases in the middle. The germline CDR1 and CDR2 sequences are LNHNV and YYDKDF (reference sequence). Written as DNA, the CDR3 is TGTGCCACCAGCAGAGATTTAAGTAGGGGGGCAGATACGCAGTATTTT. Translation: CATSRDLSRGADTQYF. Using reference TRBV15 and TRBJ2-3 for the parts outside the CDR3, the full variable domain is DAMVIQNPRYQVTQFGKPVTLSCSQTLNHNVMYWYQQKSSQAPKLLFHYYDKDFNNEADTPDNFQSRRPNTSFCFLDIRSPGLGDTAMYLCATSRDLSRGADTQYFGPGTRLTVL.

To note about this clonotype: Since a much larger clone is just one base distant, this may be a read error. The V call is TRBV6-1, the J call TRBJ1-4; 7 bases map to TRBD1. Germline loops: CDR1 MNHNS, CDR2 SASEGT. The CDR3 contains 14 residues. The CDR3 reads CASSEGDSNGKLFF. DNA for the CDR3: TGTGCCAGCAGTGAAGGGGACAGCAATGGAAAACTGTTTTTT.